This entry is about one T cell receptor (beta chain). Its antigen remains unknown. Noted time point: after dendritic cell vaccination, including at tumor progression/relapse. This sample was included in a study of glioma-infiltrating T cells after dendritic cell vaccination. The wider study: Between about 2002 and 2012, patients got autologous tumor lysate-pulsed dendritic cell vaccines. General study points: Survival was not directly related to TCR clonality in these patients.

Only in-frame clones appear in the TCRdb table, and some are missing; sequencing was by immunoSEQ multiplex PCR. The table shows approximately 93,000 clones, with roughly 85% occurring only once. This sequence was found in a human donor with glioblastoma. The specimen was blood, collected after dendritic cell vaccination.

The DNA for the CDR3 is TGTGCCAGCAGCCCAAGCCCGGGGGGCGCAGTAAAGACCCAGTACTTC. This encodes CASSPSPGGAVKTQYF. The chain uses TRBV5-4 and TRBJ2-5; TRBD2 might be the D (7 bases). V was pared by 4 bases and J by 6 bases, with 22 bases between. This CDR3 is 16 amino acids long. Germline lookup yields CDR1 SGHNT and CDR2 YYREEE (reference sequence).